This passage covers 16 T cell receptor beta chains from one sample sequenced in a study of T cell responses to AZD1222 COVID-19 vaccine. Sequenced by immunoSEQ multiplex PCR; TCRdb stores in-frame clones only, minus some. This sample has about 140,000 clones, with around 83% found just once. The source material was peripheral blood, sampled 28 days after the second AZD1222 dose. The receptors come from an adult who received the AZD1222 COVID-19 vaccine.

Of note for this clone: The sample carries other DNA sequences with the same CDR3. The rearrangement uses TRBV7-9 and TRBJ1-1; a possible D gene is TRBD1 (5 bases). Between the trimmed V and J ends, which lost 2 bases and 0 bases, there was a span of 7 bases. CDR1 is SEHNR and CDR2 is FQNEAQ in the germline V gene (reference sequence). The CDR3 loop spans 14 amino acids. DNA of the CDR3: TGTGCCAGCAGCTTACAGGGACTGAACACTGAAGCTTTCTTT. Protein product: CASSLQGLNTEAFF. The full variable domain, rest sourced from reference TRBV7-9 and TRBJ1-1, is DTGVSQNPRHKITKRGQNVTFRCDPISEHNRLYWYRQTLGQGPEFLTYFQNEAQLEKSRLLSDRFSAERPKGSFSTLEIQRTEQGDSAMYLCASSLQGLNTEAFFGQGTRLTVV.

V usage is TRBV4-1 and J usage is TRBJ1-2; TRBD1 might be the D (5 bases). Germline CDR1 MGHRA, CDR2 YSYEKL. The CDR3 consists of 10 residues. V lost 9 bases and J 9 bases, leaving 11 bases between the germline ends. CDR3 sequence: CASPRARYTF. In DNA, the CDR3 is TGCGCCAGTCCCAGGGCTCGCTACACCTTC.

The V and J genes are TRBV18 and TRBJ2-7; D not resolved. Germline CDR1 and CDR2: KGHSH and LQKENI. The CDR3 spans 13 residues. V lost 1 base and J 6 bases, leaving 10 bases between the germline ends. CDR3: CASSPQDFGEQYF. In DNA, the CDR3 is TGTGCCAGCTCACCACAAGACTTCGGCGAGCAGTACTTC.

Note on this clone: Mismatch with germline at one junction end may stem from a read error. The sample contains more than one DNA sequence encoding this CDR3. This chain connects TRBV30 to TRBJ1-3; tentative D call: TRBD1 (6 bases). The CDR3 sequence is 13 residues long. From germline, CDR1 is GTSNPN and CDR2 SVGIG (reference sequence). This chain's CDR3 is CAWVRDIRNTIYF. As DNA, the CDR3 is TGCGCCTGGGTCCGGGACATAAGAAACACCATATATTTT.

The chain combines TRBV29-1 with TRBJ1-3; D is unclear. The germline gives CDR1 SQVTM, CDR2 ANQGSEA. The CDR3 covers 13 residues. V lost 2 bases and J 2 bases, leaving 7 bases between the germline ends. In DNA form, the CDR3 reads TGCAGCGTTGAAAATTCGCCTGGAAACACCATATATTTT. This codes for CSVENSPGNTIYF. Full variable domain (rest looked up from reference TRBV29-1 and TRBJ1-3): SAVISQKPSRDICQRGTSLTIQCQVDSQVTMMFWYRQQPGQSLTLIATANQGSEATYESGFVIDKFPISRPNLTFSTLTVSNMSPEDSSIYLCSVENSPGNTIYFGEGSWLTVV.

The CDR3 nucleotides are TGTGCCAGCAGCTTTCCGGGGACAGGGGGGACCACAGATACGCAGTATTTT. Translated: CASSFPGTGGTTDTQYF. The rearrangement links TRBV13 to TRBJ2-3, with 11 bases that match TRBD1. Germline V gives CDR1 PRHDT, CDR2 FYEKMQ (reference sequence). V lost 3 bases, J lost 2 bases, and 7 bases stayed unmatched. CDR3 length: 17 amino acids.

The V call is TRBV6-4, the J call TRBJ2-1; 11 nucleotides agree with TRBD2. CDR1 MRHNA and CDR2 SNTAGT come from the germline V gene. This CDR3 comprises 15 residues. The trim removed 3 bases at V and 4 bases at J, leaving 2 bases unmatched. The CDR3 reads CASSEGLAVYNEQFF. The CDR3 coding sequence is TGTGCCAGCAGTGAGGGACTAGCGGTGTACAATGAGCAGTTCTTC.

This clone showed up just once. The V and J genes are TRBV10-3 and TRBJ1-6, with 8 bases identical to TRBD1. Trimming took 4 bases from V and 5 from J; bases not matched to a gene: 1. The CDR3 spans 14 residues. Germline CDR1 and CDR2: ENHRY and SYGVKD. For the CDR3, the DNA is TGTGCCATCAGTGTGGACAGGGATAATTCACCCCTCCACTTT. Protein product: CAISVDRDNSPLHF.

CDR3 loop: CASSYSGTQETQYF. Here the CDR3 DNA reads TGTGCCAGCAGTTACTCCGGGACGCAAGAGACCCAGTACTTC. The chain carries TRBV6-5 and TRBJ2-5; perhaps D is TRBD1 or TRBD2 (5 bases each). This CDR3 spans 14 amino acids. The V and J ends lost 0 bases and 2 bases respectively, with 7 bases between them. Germline lookup yields CDR1 MNHEY and CDR2 SVGAGI.

CDR3 in DNA: TGTGCCTGCCAAGGGAATAGCGGGAGTCCTCGGTACTTC. This encodes CACQGNSGSPRYF. The V and J genes are TRBV30 and TRBJ2-7, with 9 nucleotides matching TRBD2. Per germline, CDR1 GTSNPN and CDR2 SVGIG (reference sequence). V lost 6 bases to trimming and J lost 12 bases; unmatched junction nucleotides: 15. This CDR3 is 13 amino acids long. Based on the CDR3 plus reference TRBV30 and TRBJ2-7, the full variable domain is SQTIHQWPATLVQPVGSPLSLECTVEGTSNPNLYWYRQAAGRGLQLLFYSVGIGQISSEVPQNLSASRPQDRQFILSSKKLLLSDSGFYLCACQGNSGSPRYFGPGTRLTVT.

The chain couples TRBV11-2 to TRBJ1-6; weak D call: TRBD1 (5 bases). Trimming pared 3 bases from V and 6 bases from J, leaving 15 bases between. Germline-derived CDR1 and CDR2 are SGHAT and FQNNGV. The CDR3 runs 16 residues. In DNA form, the CDR3 reads TGTGCCAGCAGCTTTAACGGCGCCAGGGCTAATTCACCCCTCCACTTT. This encodes CASSFNGARANSPLHF.

The J gene is TRBJ2-6, the V gene TRBV3-1 (or the pseudogene TRBV3-2); 10 bases are shared with TRBD1. Germline assignment: CDR1 LGHDT and CDR2 YNNKEL (reference sequence). With 4 bases clipped from V and 4 bases from J, the junction kept 10 bases outside the gene matches. The CDR3 has 18 amino acids. The CDR3 is CASSRPRQGAVGANVLTF. The DNA for the CDR3 is TGTGCCAGCAGCCGCCCGAGACAGGGGGCGGTCGGGGCCAACGTCCTGACTTTC.

The V call is TRBV6-5, the J call TRBJ1-6; TRBD1 might be the D (6 bases). The CDR3 spans 15 residues. Between the trimmed V and J ends, which lost 0 bases and 11 bases, there was a span of 14 bases. Germline loops: CDR1 MNHEY, CDR2 SVGAGI. CDR3 region: CASSYSPDSRPPLHF. CDR3 DNA: TGTGCCAGCAGTTACTCCCCGGACAGTCGACCACCCCTCCACTTT.

J is TRBJ2-3 and V is TRBV4-1; D could derive from TRBD1 or TRBD2 (6 bases each). The CDR3 runs 16 residues. V was clipped by 1 base and J by 6 bases, with 17 bases between them. Germline V gene lookup returns CDR1 MGHRA and CDR2 YSYEKL. CDR3 sequence (DNA): TGCGCCAGCAGCCAAGGAGGATACAGGGAGGAGGATACGCAGTATTTT. Amino acids: CASSQGGYREEDTQYF.

J is TRBJ2-7 and V is TRBV30; D is ambiguous. V lost 3 bases, J lost 2 bases, and 23 bases lay in between. The CDR3 consists of 17 residues. Per germline, CDR1 GTSNPN and CDR2 SVGIG (reference sequence). The CDR3: CAWRPNEPPAVPYEQYF. The CDR3 nucleotides are TGTGCCTGGAGGCCGAACGAACCACCGGCGGTTCCCTACGAGCAGTACTTC.

The rearrangement joins TRBV11-2 to TRBJ1-4; possibly TRBD1 for D (5 bases). This CDR3 comprises 13 residues. Trimming took off 6 bases at V and 4 bases at J, with 9 bases between the two ends. Germline assignment: CDR1 SGHAT and CDR2 FQNNGV. In DNA form, the CDR3 reads TGTGCCAGCAGGGGGGATAATAATGAAAAACTGTTTTTT. It codes for CASRGDNNEKLFF.